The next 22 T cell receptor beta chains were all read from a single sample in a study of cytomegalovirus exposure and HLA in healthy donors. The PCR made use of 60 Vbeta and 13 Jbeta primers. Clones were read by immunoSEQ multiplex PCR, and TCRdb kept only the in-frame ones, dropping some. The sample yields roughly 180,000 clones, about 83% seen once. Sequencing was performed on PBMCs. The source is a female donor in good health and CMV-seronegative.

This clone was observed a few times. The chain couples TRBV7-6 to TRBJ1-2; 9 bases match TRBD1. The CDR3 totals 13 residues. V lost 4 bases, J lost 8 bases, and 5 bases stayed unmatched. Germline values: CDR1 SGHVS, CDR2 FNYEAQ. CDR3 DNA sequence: TGTGCCAGCAGCTGGGGACAGGGAAGCGGCTACACCTTC. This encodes CASSWGQGSGYTF.

CDR3 sequence (DNA): TGTGCCAGCAGTTTCGGCAGGGAAGAGACCCAGTACTTC. Amino acid sequence: CASSFGREETQYF. This chain joins TRBV27 and TRBJ2-5; possible D gene TRBD1, 5 bases. The CDR3 covers 13 residues. CDR1 and CDR2 (germline): MNHEY, SMNVEV (reference sequence). The V end was cut by 3 bases, the J end by 3 bases, with 8 bases between.

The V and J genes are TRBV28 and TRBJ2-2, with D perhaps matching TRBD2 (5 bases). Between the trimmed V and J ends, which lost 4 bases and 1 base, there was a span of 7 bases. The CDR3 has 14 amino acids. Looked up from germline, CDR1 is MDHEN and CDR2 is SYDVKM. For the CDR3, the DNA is TGTGCCAGCAGTTGGGCGGGGAACACCGGGGAGCTGTTTTTT. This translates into CASSWAGNTGELFF.

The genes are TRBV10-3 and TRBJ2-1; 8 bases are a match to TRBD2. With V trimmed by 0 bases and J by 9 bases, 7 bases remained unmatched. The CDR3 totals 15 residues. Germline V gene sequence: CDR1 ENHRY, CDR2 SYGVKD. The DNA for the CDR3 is TGTGCCATCAGTGAGTCATTTGCCGGGGGGGGTGAGCAGTTCTTC. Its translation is CAISESFAGGGEQFF.

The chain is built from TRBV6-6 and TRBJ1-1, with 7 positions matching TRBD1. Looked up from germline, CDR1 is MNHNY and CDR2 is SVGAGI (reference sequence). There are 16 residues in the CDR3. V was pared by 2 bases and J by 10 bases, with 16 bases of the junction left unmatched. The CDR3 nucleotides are TGTGCCAGCAGTTACCCTTCAAACAGGGGACCCCGCGCAGCTTTCTTT. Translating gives CASSYPSNRGPRAAFF.

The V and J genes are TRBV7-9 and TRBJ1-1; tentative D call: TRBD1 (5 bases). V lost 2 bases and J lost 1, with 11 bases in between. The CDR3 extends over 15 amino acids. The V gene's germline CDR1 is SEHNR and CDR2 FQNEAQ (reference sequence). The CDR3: CASSLFGGTNTEAFF. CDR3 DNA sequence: TGTGCCAGCAGCTTATTCGGAGGGACGAACACTGAAGCTTTCTTT.

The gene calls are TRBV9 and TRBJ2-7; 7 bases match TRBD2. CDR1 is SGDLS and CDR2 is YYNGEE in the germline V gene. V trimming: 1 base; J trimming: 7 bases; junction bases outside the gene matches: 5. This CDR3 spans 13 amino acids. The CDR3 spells CASSVLGAGEQYF. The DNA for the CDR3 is TGTGCCAGCAGCGTATTGGGAGCGGGGGAGCAGTACTTC.

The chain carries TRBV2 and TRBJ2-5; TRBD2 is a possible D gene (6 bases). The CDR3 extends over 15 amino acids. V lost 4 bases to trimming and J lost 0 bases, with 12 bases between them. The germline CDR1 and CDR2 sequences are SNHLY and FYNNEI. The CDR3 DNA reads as TGTGCCAGCAGTGGGCTAGCGACGAACCAAGAGACCCAGTACTTC. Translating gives CASSGLATNQETQYF.

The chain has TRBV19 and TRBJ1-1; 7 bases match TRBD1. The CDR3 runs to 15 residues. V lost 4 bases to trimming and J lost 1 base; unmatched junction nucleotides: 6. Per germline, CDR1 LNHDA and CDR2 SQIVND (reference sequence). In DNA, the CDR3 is TGTGCCAGTAGTACCCGACAGGGCGGGAACACTGAAGCTTTCTTT. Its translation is CASSTRQGGNTEAFF.

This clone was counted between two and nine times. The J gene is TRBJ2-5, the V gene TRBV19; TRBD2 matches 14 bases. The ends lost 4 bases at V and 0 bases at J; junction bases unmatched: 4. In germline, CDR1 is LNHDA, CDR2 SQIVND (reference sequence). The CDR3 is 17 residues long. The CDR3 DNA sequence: TGTGCCAGTAGTAAAGGGACTAGCGGGGGCTACCAAGAGACCCAGTACTTC. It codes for CASSKGTSGGYQETQYF.

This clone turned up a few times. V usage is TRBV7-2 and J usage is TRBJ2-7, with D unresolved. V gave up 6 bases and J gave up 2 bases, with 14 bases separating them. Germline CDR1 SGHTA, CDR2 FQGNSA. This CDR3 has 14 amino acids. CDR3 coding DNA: TGTGCCAGCAGTTCGAGTTACAGTCCCTACGAGCAGTACTTC. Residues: CASSSSYSPYEQYF.

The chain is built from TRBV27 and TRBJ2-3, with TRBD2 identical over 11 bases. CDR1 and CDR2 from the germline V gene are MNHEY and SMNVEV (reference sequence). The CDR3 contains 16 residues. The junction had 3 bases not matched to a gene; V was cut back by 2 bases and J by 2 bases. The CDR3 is CASSLLAGGSTDTQYF. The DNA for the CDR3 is TGTGCCAGCAGTTTACTAGCGGGGGGATCCACAGATACGCAGTATTTT.

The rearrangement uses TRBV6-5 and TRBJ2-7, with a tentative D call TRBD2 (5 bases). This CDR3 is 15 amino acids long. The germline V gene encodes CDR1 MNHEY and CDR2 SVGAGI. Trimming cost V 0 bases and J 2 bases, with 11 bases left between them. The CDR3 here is CASSYSRGEPYEQYF. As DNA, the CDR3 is TGTGCCAGCAGTTACTCGCGTGGGGAGCCCTACGAGCAGTACTTC.

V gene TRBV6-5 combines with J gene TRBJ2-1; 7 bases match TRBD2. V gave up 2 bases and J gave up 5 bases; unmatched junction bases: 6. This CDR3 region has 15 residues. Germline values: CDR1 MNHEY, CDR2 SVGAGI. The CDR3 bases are TGTGCCAGCAGTTACGACCAGCGGGGTCACAATGAGCAGTTCTTC. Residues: CASSYDQRGHNEQFF.

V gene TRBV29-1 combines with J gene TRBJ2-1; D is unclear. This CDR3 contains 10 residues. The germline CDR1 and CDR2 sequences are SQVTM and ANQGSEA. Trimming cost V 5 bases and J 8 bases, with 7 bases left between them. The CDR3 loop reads CSVIADEQFF. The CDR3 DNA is TGCAGCGTTATAGCCGATGAGCAGTTCTTC.

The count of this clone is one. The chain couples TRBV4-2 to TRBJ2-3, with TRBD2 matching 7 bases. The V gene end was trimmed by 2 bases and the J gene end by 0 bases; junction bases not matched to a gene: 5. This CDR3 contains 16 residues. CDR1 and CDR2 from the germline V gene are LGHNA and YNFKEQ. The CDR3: CASSQRGEGSTDTQYF. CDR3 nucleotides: TGTGCCAGCAGCCAACGCGGGGAGGGGAGCACAGATACGCAGTATTTT.

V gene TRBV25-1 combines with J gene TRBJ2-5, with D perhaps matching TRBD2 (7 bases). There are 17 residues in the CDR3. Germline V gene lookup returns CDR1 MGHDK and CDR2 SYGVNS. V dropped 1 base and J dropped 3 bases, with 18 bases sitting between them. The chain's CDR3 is CASSESGVAGSKETQYF. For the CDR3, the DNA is TGTGCCAGCAGTGAATCAGGGGTAGCGGGCAGTAAAGAGACCCAGTACTTC.

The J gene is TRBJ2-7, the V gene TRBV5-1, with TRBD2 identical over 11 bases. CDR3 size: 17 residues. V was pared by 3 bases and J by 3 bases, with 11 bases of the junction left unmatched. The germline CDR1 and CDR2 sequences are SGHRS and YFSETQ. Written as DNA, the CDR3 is TGCGCCAGCAGCTCCACTATGGCCACTAGCGGGAGCTACGAGCAGTACTTC. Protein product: CASSSTMATSGSYEQYF.

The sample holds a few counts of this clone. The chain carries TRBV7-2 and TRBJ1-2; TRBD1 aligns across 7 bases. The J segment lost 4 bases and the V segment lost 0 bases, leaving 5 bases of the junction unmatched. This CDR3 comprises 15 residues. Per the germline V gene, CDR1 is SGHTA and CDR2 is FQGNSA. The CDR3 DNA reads TGTGCCAGCAGCTTAGCGCTCCCAGGGGGCTATGGCTACACCTTC. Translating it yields CASSLALPGGYGYTF.

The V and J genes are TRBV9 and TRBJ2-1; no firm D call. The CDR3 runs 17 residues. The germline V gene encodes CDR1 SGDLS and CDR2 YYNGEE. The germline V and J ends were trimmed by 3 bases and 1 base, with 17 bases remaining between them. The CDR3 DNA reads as TGTGCCAGCAGCGCAGGTATATCTGAAAGGTCCTACAATGAGCAGTTCTTC. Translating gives CASSAGISERSYNEQFF.

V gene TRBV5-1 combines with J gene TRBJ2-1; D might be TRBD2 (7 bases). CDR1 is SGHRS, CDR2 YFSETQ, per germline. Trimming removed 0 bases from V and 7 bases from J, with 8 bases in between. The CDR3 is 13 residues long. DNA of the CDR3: TGCGCCAGCAGCTTGGAGGGGGGGAATGAGCAGTTCTTC. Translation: CASSLEGGNEQFF.

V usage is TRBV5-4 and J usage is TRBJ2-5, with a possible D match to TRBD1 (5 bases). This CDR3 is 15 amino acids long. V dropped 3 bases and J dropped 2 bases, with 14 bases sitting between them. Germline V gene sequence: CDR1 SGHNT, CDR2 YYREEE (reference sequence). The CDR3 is CASSSSLGRQETQYF. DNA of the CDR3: TGTGCCAGCAGCTCATCCTTGGGGCGGCAAGAGACCCAGTACTTC.